The rows below give T cell receptor beta chains drawn from one sample of a study of T cell changes during pregnancy in multiple sclerosis. The data were produced by immunoSEQ multiplex PCR, yet TCRdb's version contains in-frame clones alone and is incomplete. The sample consists of about 70,000 clones, 90% to 95% of them appearing once. The material sequenced was peripheral blood, taken in the third trimester of pregnancy. These receptors were obtained from a female donor with multiple sclerosis, enrolled in a pregnancy study. Both conserved end residues are part of each CDR3. D genes are given only for firm matches. Expanded clones are given a class, and other clones once, few, many or no size at all.

TRBJ1-2	-	TRBV5-4	TRBD1	CASSLGLGTAQNYGYTF	TGTGCCAGCAGCCTGGGCTTGGGGACAGCCCAGAACTATGGCTACACCTTC
TRBJ2-7	-	TRBV5-5	TRBD1	CASSLKMWDRGREQYF	TGTGCCAGCAGCTTGAAGATGTGGGACAGGGGGCGTGAGCAGTACTTC
TRBJ1-5	-	TRBV2	-	CATWDGGREDQPQHF	TGTGCCACGTGGGATGGTGGGCGGGAGGATCAGCCCCAGCATTTT
TRBJ2-7	-	TRBV5-6	TRBD2	CASSRGRVKSPRPYEQYF	TGTGCCAGCAGCCGAGGGAGGGTGAAATCCCCGAGGCCCTACGAGCAGTACTTC
TRBJ1-1	-	TRBV6-6	-	CASSWTTVNTEAFF	TGTGCCAGCAGTTGGACGACAGTCAACACTGAAGCTTTCTTT
TRBJ1-2	-	TRBV27	TRBD1	CASSLGGQGSAGYTF	TGTGCCAGCAGTTTAGGAGGACAGGGGTCAGCAGGCTACACCTTC
TRBJ2-1	-	TRBV5-1	-	CASSFGDTSAEQFF	TGCGCCAGCAGCTTTGGCGACACATCAGCTGAGCAGTTCTTC
TRBJ1-1	-	TRBV5-1	-	CASRERSGGLTEAFF	TGCGCCAGCAGAGAAAGGAGTGGGGGCCTCACTGAAGCTTTCTTT
TRBJ2-1	-	TRBV7-3	-	CASSLSLSSYNEQFF	TGTGCCAGCAGCTTGTCACTGAGCTCCTACAATGAGCAGTTCTTC
TRBJ2-7	-	TRBV19	TRBD1	CASSIAGQGSYEQYF	TGTGCCAGTAGTATCGCGGGACAGGGTTCCTACGAGCAGTACTTC
TRBJ2-4	-	TRBV25-1	TRBD2	CASSEWLAGGINIQYF	TGTGCCAGCAGTGAATGGCTAGCGGGAGGTATAAACATTCAGTACTTC
TRBJ2-2	-	TRBV10-1	-	CASSALVAGELFF	TGCGCCAGCAGTGCTTTAGTGGCCGGGGAGCTGTTTTTT
TRBJ1-1	-	TRBV18	TRBD1	CASSPVSGTAGTEAFF	TGTGCCAGCTCACCGGTTTCCGGGACAGCGGGCACTGAAGCTTTCTTT
TRBJ2-7	once	TRBV28	TRBD2	CASVSGRAGYEQYF	TGTGCCAGCGTGAGCGGGAGGGCCGGCTACGAGCAGTACTTC
TRBJ2-5	-	TRBV30	TRBD1	CAWTGATGAGETQYF	TGTGCCTGGACCGGGGCGACAGGGGCGGGAGAGACCCAGTACTTC
TRBJ1-1	few	TRBV30	-	CAWRVGNTEAFF	TGTGCCTGGAGGGTCGGGAACACTGAAGCTTTCTTT
TRBJ2-3	-	TRBV5-1	TRBD1	CASSPGTGADTQYF	TGCGCCAGCAGCCCAGGGACAGGGGCAGATACGCAGTATTTT
TRBJ1-1	-	TRBV5-6	TRBD1	CASSLGQGGTEAFF	TGTGCCAGCAGCTTAGGACAGGGCGGCACTGAAGCTTTCTTT
TRBJ2-3	once	TRBV4-3	-	CASSQDQADTQYF	TGCGCCAGCAGCCAAGATCAGGCAGATACGCAGTATTTT
TRBJ2-1	-	TRBV5-1	TRBD1	CASSPLDRAYNEQFF	TGCGCCAGCAGCCCGCTGGACAGGGCCTACAATGAGCAGTTCTTC
TRBJ2-3	-	TRBV9	TRBD2	CASSVAGGMPDTQYF	TGTGCCAGCAGCGTAGCGGGAGGGATGCCAGATACGCAGTATTTT
TRBJ2-3	-	TRBV7-2	TRBD2	CASSLALSGGRTDTQYF	TGTGCCAGCAGCTTAGCCCTGTCGGGAGGTAGGACAGATACGCAGTATTTT
TRBJ1-1	-	TRBV25-1	-	CASSEGQPGNTEAFF	TGTGCCAGCAGTGAAGGGCAACCCGGGAACACTGAAGCTTTCTTT
TRBJ2-3	-	TRBV2	-	CASSVRGGGTDTQYF	TGTGCCAGCAGTGTAAGGGGGGGTGGCACAGATACGCAGTATTTT
TRBJ1-5	-	TRBV6-6	-	CASIGGESEGQPQHF	TGTGCCAGCATAGGAGGGGAAAGTGAAGGTCAGCCCCAGCATTTT
TRBJ2-5	-	TRBV28	-	CASSFPDSWETQYF	TGTGCCAGCAGTTTCCCCGATAGTTGGGAGACCCAGTACTTC
TRBJ1-4	-	TRBV5-1	-	CASSLASATNEKLFF	TGCGCCAGCAGCTTGGCTTCTGCAACTAATGAAAAACTGTTTTTT
TRBJ2-1	-	TRBV7-2	TRBD2	CASSLRGGRFRDEQFF	TGTGCCAGCAGCTTACGCGGCGGGAGATTTAGAGATGAGCAGTTCTTC
TRBJ2-2	-	TRBV19	TRBD1	CASSIEGTGRGGELFF	TGTGCCAGTAGTATAGAAGGGACAGGGCGCGGCGGGGAGCTGTTTTTT
TRBJ1-3	-	TRBV18	-	CASSEEPTIYF	TGTGCCAGCTCCGAGGAGCCCACCATATATTTT
TRBJ2-2	-	TRBV2	-	CASSERYGNTGELFF	TGTGCCAGCAGTGAACGGTATGGGAACACCGGGGAGCTGTTTTTT
TRBJ2-3	-	TRBV10-3	TRBD2	CAITDSSGGTDTQYF	TGTGCCATCACCGATTCTAGCGGTGGCACAGATACGCAGTATTTT
TRBJ1-5	-	TRBV5-6	TRBD1	CASSLRTGGYNQPQHF	TGTGCCAGCAGCTTGCGAACAGGGGGGTACAATCAGCCCCAGCATTTT
TRBJ2-3	-	TRBV5-4	TRBD2	CASNQGLAGRANTDTQYF	TGTGCCAGCAACCAGGGACTAGCGGGACGGGCAAACACAGATACGCAGTATTTT
TRBJ1-5	few	TRBV19	-	CASSKTGPNQPQHF	TGTGCCAGTAGTAAAACAGGGCCCAATCAGCCCCAGCATTTT
TRBJ1-1	-	TRBV7-2	-	CASSYTGRTEAFF	TGTGCCAGCAGCTATACAGGGCGGACTGAGGCTTTCTTT
TRBJ2-3	-	TRBV28	TRBD1	CASLLRDRVGDTQYF	TGTGCCAGCTTACTCCGGGACAGGGTAGGAGATACGCAGTATTTT
TRBJ1-2	many	TRBV7-9	TRBD1	CASSLVGQGRLDYGYTF	TGTGCCAGCAGCTTAGTGGGACAGGGGCGTCTCGACTATGGCTACACCTTC
TRBJ2-3	-	TRBV27	-	CASSSVTTDTQYF	TGTGCCAGCAGTTCAGTCACCACAGATACGCAGTATTTT
TRBJ2-7	-	TRBV28	-	CASSPPWDTSYEQYF	TGTGCCAGCAGTCCCCCTTGGGACACCTCCTACGAGCAGTACTTC
TRBJ2-1	-	TRBV5-1	-	CASSLASPTSYNEQFF	TGCGCCAGCAGCTTGGCGTCTCCTACCTCCTACAATGAGCAGTTCTTC
TRBJ2-3	-	TRBV4-1	TRBD2	CASSQGLAGGPSTDTQYF	TGCGCCAGCAGCCAAGGGCTAGCGGGAGGGCCTAGCACAGATACGCAGTATTTT
TRBJ2-3	-	TRBV5-4	TRBD2	CASSGGTSGKPSLDTQYF	TGTGCCAGCAGCGGAGGGACTAGCGGGAAACCTTCACTAGATACGCAGTATTTT
TRBJ2-7	-	TRBV27	TRBD2	CASSLSTSGITYEQYF	TGTGCCAGCAGTTTGTCCACTAGCGGCATTACCTACGAGCAGTACTTC